A single sample gave rise to the 5 T cell receptor beta chains below, sequenced in a study of blood T cells in healthy people across ages. Through a sample-barcoded 5' primer and a J-beta primer mix, a second PCR was run for about 7 to 12 cycles. TCRdb recomputed calls from the 5' RACE reads with MiXCR, one row per CDR3 protein. The sample comprises over 500,000 distinct CDR3 sequences, around 27% of which are singletons, and about 3.3% rests with the top ten. These data also formed part of another study, on T cells of mothers and their children.

The sample comprised blood. The receptors derive from a boy under 10 years old in good health.

There are a few counts of this clonotype. The chain is built from TRBV29-1 and TRBJ2-1; no definite D call. The J call may not be correct, given that the DNA end is closer to TRBJ2-7. This CDR3 is 14 amino acids long. Germline CDR1 reads SQVTM; CDR2 reads ANQGSEA. The CDR3: CSVVGPSGRYEQYF. The CDR3 coding sequence is TGCAGCGTTGTGGGTCCTTCAGGTCGCTACGAGCAGTACTTC.

V gene TRBV27 combines with J gene TRBJ2-5, with no clear D. Germline V gene sequence: CDR1 MNHEY, CDR2 SMNVEV (reference sequence). V lost 0 bases to trimming and J lost 1 base, with 6 bases between them. CDR3 length equals 14 residues. Here the CDR3 reads CASSLSHGQETQYF. CDR3 bases: TGTGCCAGCAGTTTATCGCACGGCCAAGAGACCCAGTACTTC.

This clonotype was found a few times. This chain links TRBV11-2 with TRBJ2-5; the D gene is possibly TRBD1 (7 bases). Germline V lookup: CDR1 SGHAT, CDR2 FQNNGV. Trimming took off 5 bases at V and 2 bases at J, with 15 bases between the two ends. CDR3 length equals 15 residues. CDR3 sequence reads: CASSEMTGRQETQYF. The DNA for the CDR3 is TGTGCCAGCAGCGAGATGACAGGGAGGCAAGAGACCCAGTACTTC.

The V gene is TRBV5-1, the J gene TRBJ2-3; 7 positions match TRBD1. CDR3 length: 17 amino acids. J gave up 3 bases and V 1 base, and 11 bases lay outside the gene matches. The germline gives CDR1 SGHRS, CDR2 YFSETQ. The CDR3 nucleotides read TGCGCCAGCAGCTTGCCGGAACAGGGGTTACCGACAGATACGCAGTATTTT. Its translation: CASSLPEQGLPTDTQYF.

The CDR3 DNA is TGTGCCAGCAGCCAAGAAGATCGAAGGGGGCTCCCCTACGAGCAGTACTTC. This encodes CASSQEDRRGLPYEQYF. The J gene is TRBJ2-5, the V gene TRBV14, with 7 nucleotides matching TRBD1. The better agreement between TRBJ2-7 and the DNA end casts doubt on the J call. CDR1 and CDR2 from the germline V gene are SGHDN and FVKESK. This CDR3 has 17 residues.